This T cell receptor beta chain came from a study of blood T cells in healthy people across ages. A second PCR of about 6 to 11 cycles used a sample-barcoded 5' primer and a J-beta primer mix. Using its own MiXCR run on the 5' RACE reads, TCRdb lists one record per CDR3 protein. Of roughly 1.4 million distinct CDR3 sequences listed, roughly 59% are singletons. The receptor's source is a man aged 18 to 35 in good health. Sequencing used blood.

CDR3 bases: TGTGCCAGCAGCCGTCCCGGACTAGCGGAACAAGAGACCCAGTACTTC. Encoded protein: CASSRPGLAEQETQYF. The chain combines TRBV6-5 with TRBJ2-5; 10 positions match TRBD2. CDR3 length: 16 residues. Germline V gives CDR1 MNHEY, CDR2 SVGAGI. V lost 6 bases and J lost 2; bases outside the gene matches: 9.